The clone carrying this T cell receptor (beta chain) has a single count. Its cognate antigen is unknown. Possible read error: a much larger clone is one base away. Semi-nested PCR with Nested Universal Primer A followed constant-region reverse priming of full-length variable regions. TCRdb analysed the 5' RACE reads with MiXCR anew, one entry per CDR3 protein. The sample yields fewer than 50,000 distinct CDR3 sequences, approximately 23% seen once. This CDR3 has 14 residues. Germline loops: CDR1 MNHNS, CDR2 SASEGT. The sorted Tregs were CD4+CD25+CD127-/low cells. Notes on the study in general: Tumor memory CD4+ T cell TCR gene usage was found to cluster with blood and lymph node memory CD4+ cells and with lymph node naive CD4+ cells. Greatest tumor Treg TCR overlap was with tumor naive CD4+ cells. The larger cohort examined one V-J beta rearrangement, not whole repertoires.

The TCR originated in a female donor with breast cancer. The rearrangement links TRBV6-1 to TRBJ2-4, with a weak D call TRBD1 (6 bases). Sample: Tregs sorted from a lymph node. CDR3 amino acids: CTSSERAGADIQYF. The CDR3 region has the DNA TGTACCAGCAGTGAAAGAGCAGGGGCTGACATTCAGTACTTC.